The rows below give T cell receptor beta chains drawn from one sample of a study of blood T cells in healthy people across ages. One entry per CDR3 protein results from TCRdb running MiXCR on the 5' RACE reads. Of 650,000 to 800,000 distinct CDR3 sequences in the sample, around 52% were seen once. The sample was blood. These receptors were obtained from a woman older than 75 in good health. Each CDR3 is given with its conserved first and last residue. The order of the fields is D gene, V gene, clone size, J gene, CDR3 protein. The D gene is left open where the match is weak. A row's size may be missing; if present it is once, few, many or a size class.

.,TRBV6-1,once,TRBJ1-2,CATHGQLGDILENYGYTF
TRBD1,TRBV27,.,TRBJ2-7,CASSLSPVGTGSSYEQYF
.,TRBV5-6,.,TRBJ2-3,CASSLLQGNLDTQYF
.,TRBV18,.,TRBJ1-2,CASSPGARGDGYTF
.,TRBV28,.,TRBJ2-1,CASSTAQGPRDYNEQFF
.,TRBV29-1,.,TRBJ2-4,CSVEEPLAKNIQYF
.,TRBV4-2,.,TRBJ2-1,CASSQDGRGPYNEQFF
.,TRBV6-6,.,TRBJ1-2,CASFPGNSYGYTF
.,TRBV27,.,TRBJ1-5,CASGASSNQPQHF
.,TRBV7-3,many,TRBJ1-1,CASSQGGGGTEAFF
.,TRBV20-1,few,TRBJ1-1,CSAMGAFF
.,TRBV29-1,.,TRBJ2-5,CSAGGGFRYEQCF
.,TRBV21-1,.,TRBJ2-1,CASRRHPLGTASNEQFF
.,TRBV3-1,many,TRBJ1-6,CASSQGLTNSPLHF
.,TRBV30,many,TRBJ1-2,CAWAGAHGYTF
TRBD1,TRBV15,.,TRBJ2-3,CATSRGQGTADTQYF
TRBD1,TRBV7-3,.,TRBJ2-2,CASRLDRAYTGELFF
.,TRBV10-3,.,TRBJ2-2,CAISEPGRVTGELFF
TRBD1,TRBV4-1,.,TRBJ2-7,CASSDRGHYEQYF
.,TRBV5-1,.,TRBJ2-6,CASSLIRQDQSSGANVLTF
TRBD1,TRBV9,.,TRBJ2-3,CASSAATGSTDTQYF
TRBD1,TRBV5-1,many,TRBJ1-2,CASSSGTANYGYTF
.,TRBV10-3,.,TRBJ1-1,CAITGPNTEAFF
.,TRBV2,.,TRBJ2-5,CATGRGLGETQYF
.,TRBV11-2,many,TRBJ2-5,CASSPRFYAQETQYF
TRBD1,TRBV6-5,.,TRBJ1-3,CASSYSTLRGGNTIYF
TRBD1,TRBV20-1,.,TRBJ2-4,CSARDYGTGAAKNIQYF
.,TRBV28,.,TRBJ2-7,CASSFSSGGYYEQYF
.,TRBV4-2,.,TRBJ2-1,CASSPDTTGRGYNEQFF
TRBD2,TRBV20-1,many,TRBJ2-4,CSARDVTSGFIQYF
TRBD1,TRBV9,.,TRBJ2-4,CASSGQGIAKNIQYF
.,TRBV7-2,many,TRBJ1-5,CASSTGRSQPQHF
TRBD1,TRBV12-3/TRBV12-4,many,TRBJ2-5,CASSSTGVRRTQYF
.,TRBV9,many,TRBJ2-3,CASSAGGAVVQYF
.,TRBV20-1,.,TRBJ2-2,CSVSTGYANTGELFF
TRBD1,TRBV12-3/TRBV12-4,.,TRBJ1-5,CASSRRWTGGADSNQPQHF
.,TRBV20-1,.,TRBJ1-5,CSASRQTNSNQPQHF
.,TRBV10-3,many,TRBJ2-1,CATRTGRGSYNEQFF
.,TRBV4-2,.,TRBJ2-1,CASSQDFSGAENEQFF
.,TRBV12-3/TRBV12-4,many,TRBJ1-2,CASSGGWQGDGYTF
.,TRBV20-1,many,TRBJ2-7,CSVSSVAGNYEQYF
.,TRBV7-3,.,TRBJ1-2,CASSLIGLGNNYGYTF
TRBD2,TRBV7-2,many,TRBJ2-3,CASSLVPSGGARDTQYF
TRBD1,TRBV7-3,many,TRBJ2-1,CASSTRTGSYNEQFF
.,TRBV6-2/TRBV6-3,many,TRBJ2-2,CASSYSVSMAGELFF
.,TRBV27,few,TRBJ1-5,CASSARDQIAHNQPQHF
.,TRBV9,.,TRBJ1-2,CASSVDWGTYGYTF
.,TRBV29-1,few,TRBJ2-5,CSTGRDTQETQYF
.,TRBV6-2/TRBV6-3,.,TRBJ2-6,CASSSFARTRNSGANVLTF
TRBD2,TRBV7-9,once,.,CASSPGWGGIEQYF